This section outlines one T cell receptor beta chain sequence together with its context. This entry comes from a study of shared clonotypes between healthy human individuals. In the sorted-subset replicate PCRs, approximately 200 ng DNA, roughly 30,000 T cell genomes, was used. The protocol was immunoSEQ multiplex PCR, while the TCRdb copy is restricted to in-frame clones and leaves out a portion. The data contain over 2 million clones, 85% to 95% of them singletons. CDR3 length equals 11 residues. V was pared by 0 bases and J by 6 bases, with 4 bases between. The germline V gene encodes CDR1 SGHNT and CDR2 YYREEE (reference sequence).

The genes are TRBV5-4 and TRBJ2-7, with unresolved D. The sequence derives from a man aged 18 to 30 in good health. The specimen was naive CD4+ T cells sorted from blood. Described subset: CD45RA+ positively selected. The CDR3, as DNA: TGTGCCAGCAGCTTGGGTACCGAGCAGTACTTC. Amino acid sequence: CASSLGTEQYF.